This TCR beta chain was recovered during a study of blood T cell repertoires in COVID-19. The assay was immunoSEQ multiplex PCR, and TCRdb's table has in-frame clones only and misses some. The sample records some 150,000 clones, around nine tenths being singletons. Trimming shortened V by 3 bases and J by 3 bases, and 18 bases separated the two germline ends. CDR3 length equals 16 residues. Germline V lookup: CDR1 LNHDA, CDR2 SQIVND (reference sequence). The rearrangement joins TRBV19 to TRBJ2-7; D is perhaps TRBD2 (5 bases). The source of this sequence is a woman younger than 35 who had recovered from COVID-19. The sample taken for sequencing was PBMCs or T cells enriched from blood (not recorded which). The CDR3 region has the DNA TGTGCCAGTAGTATCCAGGCCCCTCCGGCGGGCTACGAGCAGTACTTC. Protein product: CASSIQAPPAGYEQYF.